This T cell receptor beta chain was captured in a study of T cell repertoires in urothelial bladder cancer. Across the whole study: Of more than 9 resected lesions, a few were cT2 or greater. Study outcomes and limitations: Carcinoma specimens had fewer T cells than benign specimens. Carcinoma specimens had median around 2% tumor infiltrating lymphocytes, benign 10% to 15%.

With respect to this clone: Its specificity is unknown.

Trimming stripped 7 bases from V and 5 bases from J, with 11 bases between. Germline-derived CDR1 and CDR2 are SNHLY and FYNNEI. There are 12 residues in the CDR3. Profiling relied on immunoSEQ multiplex PCR, and the TCRdb table lists in-frame clones only, not all of them. The sample has 10,000 or so clones; 68% are singletons. The sequenced sample consisted of tumor-infiltrating cells from bladder cancer. The source of this sequence is a human donor with a benign inflammatory bladder lesion. The gene calls are TRBV2 and TRBJ1-1, with a possible D match to TRBD1 (5 bases). The CDR3 coding sequence is TGTGCCAGCAAAAGGGGAGTAACTGAAGCTTTCTTT. This gives the protein CASKRGVTEAFF.